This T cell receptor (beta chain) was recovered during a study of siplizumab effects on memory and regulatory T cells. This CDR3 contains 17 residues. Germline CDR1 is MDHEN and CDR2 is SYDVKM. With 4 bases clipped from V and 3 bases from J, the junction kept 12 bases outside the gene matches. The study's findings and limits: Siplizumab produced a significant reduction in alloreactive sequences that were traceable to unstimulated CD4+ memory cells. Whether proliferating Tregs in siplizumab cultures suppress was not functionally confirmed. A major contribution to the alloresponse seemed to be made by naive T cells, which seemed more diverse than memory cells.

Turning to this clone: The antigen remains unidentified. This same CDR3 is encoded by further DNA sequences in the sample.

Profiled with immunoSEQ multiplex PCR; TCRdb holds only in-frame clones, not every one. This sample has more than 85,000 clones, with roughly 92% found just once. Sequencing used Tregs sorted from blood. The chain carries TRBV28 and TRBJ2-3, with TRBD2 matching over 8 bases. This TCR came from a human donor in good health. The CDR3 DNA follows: TGTGCCAGCAGTTCGATTAAAGCGGGAGTGAGGACAGATACGCAGTATTTT. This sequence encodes CASSSIKAGVRTDTQYF.